These 9 T cell receptor beta chains originate from one sample sequenced in a study of T-cell memory formation after mild COVID-19. TCRdb recomputed calls from the 5' RACE reads with MiXCR, one row per CDR3 protein. The table includes some 300,000 distinct CDR3 sequences, 20% to 25% detected once. The specimen was PBMCs or a T cell subset sorted from them (not recorded which). These receptors were collected from a man aged 18 to 35 who had mild COVID-19 (a few samples of this study predate the infection). Cell type and time point are not known.

CDR3 DNA: TGTGCCAGCAGTTCACTGACAGGGTTTGGCTACACCTTC. This codes for CASSSLTGFGYTF. This chain joins TRBV6-5 and TRBJ1-2; 7 bases align to TRBD1. Per the germline V gene, CDR1 is MNHEY and CDR2 is SVGAGI. This CDR3 contains 13 residues. J lost 7 bases, V lost 4 bases, and 6 bases had no gene match.

This clonotype was counted ten times or more. The chain couples TRBV7-8 to TRBJ2-1; 8 bases match TRBD1. V lost 5 bases, J lost 4 bases, and 4 bases stayed unmatched. This CDR3 has 14 amino acids. Germline-derived CDR1 and CDR2 are SGHVS and FQNEAQ. CDR3 loop: CASSPRDRYNEQFF. The CDR3 DNA reads as TGTGCCAGCAGCCCCCGGGACAGGTACAATGAGCAGTTCTTC.

This clonotype was seen only a few times. This chain uses TRBV25-1 with TRBJ2-4, with D tentatively TRBD1 or TRBD2 (5 bases each). The length of the CDR3 is 15 residues. CDR1 is MGHDK, CDR2 SYGVNS, per germline. Trimming left V 9 bases short and J 3 bases short, with 18 bases between. The CDR3 loop reads CASSGQSAVKNIQYF. Here the CDR3 DNA reads TGTGCCAGTTCGGGGCAAAGCGCTGTCAAAAACATTCAGTACTTC.

The J gene is TRBJ2-1, the V gene TRBV29-1, with D maybe TRBD1 (6 bases). The V gene's germline CDR1 is SQVTM and CDR2 ANQGSEA. CDR3 length: 16 residues. The V and J ends lost 0 bases and 3 bases respectively, with 15 bases between them. The CDR3, as DNA: TGCAGCGTTGAAGATTTTCGCAGGGGTAACTACAATGAGCAGTTCTTC. The encoded protein is CSVEDFRRGNYNEQFF.

This clonotype has a count of ten or more. The CDR3 bases are TGTGCCAGCAGCTTGGGGACTTGGATGACGAACACCGGGGAGCTGTTTTTT. This translates into CASSLGTWMTNTGELFF. The V and J genes are TRBV11-2 and TRBJ2-2; possible D gene TRBD2, 6 bases. Per germline, CDR1 SGHAT and CDR2 FQNNGV. This CDR3 spans 17 amino acids. Trimming took 3 bases from V and 0 from J, leaving 14 bases between them. The variable domain in full, with the rest retrieved from reference TRBV11-2 and TRBJ2-2, is EAGVAQSPRYKIIEKRQSVAFWCNPISGHATLYWYQQILGQGPKLLIQFQNNGVVDDSQLPKDRFSAERLKGVDSTLKIQPAKLEDSAVYLCASSLGTWMTNTGELFFGEGSRLTVL.

This rearrangement joins TRBV4-1 to TRBJ2-6; D unclear. This CDR3 has 19 residues. From germline, CDR1 is MGHRA and CDR2 YSYEKL. Trimming shortened V by 2 bases and J by 0 bases, and 17 bases separated the two germline ends. The CDR3 loop reads CASSQLSKATFSGANVLTF. CDR3 coding DNA: TGCGCCAGCAGCCAATTAAGTAAGGCCACTTTCTCTGGGGCCAACGTCCTGACTTTC.

The chain links TRBV12-3 or TRBV12-4 to TRBJ1-5; no clear D. CDR3 length: 14 residues. V lost 7 bases and J lost 3, with 13 bases in between. CDR3 in amino acids: CASTLGRINQPQHF. For the CDR3, the DNA is TGTGCCAGCACCCTTGGACGGATCAATCAGCCCCAGCATTTT.

This clonotype was seen more than once but under ten times. The chain employs TRBV6-4 and TRBJ2-5, with TRBD2 as a possible D gene (6 bases). The germline V gene has CDR1 MRHNA and CDR2 SNTAGT. Deletions cut 6 bases from V and 7 bases from J, with 18 bases between. The CDR3 loop spans 14 amino acids. CDR3 DNA sequence: TGTGCCAGCAGCGAAACCGGGGGTTCGGGGACCCAGTACTTC. It is translated as CASSETGGSGTQYF.

This clonotype showed up just a few times. This chain joins TRBV7-9 and TRBJ1-6; D not resolved. The CDR3 is 16 amino acids. Germline V CDR1 and CDR2: SEHNR, FQNEAQ (reference sequence). Trimming shortened V by 3 bases and J by 0 bases, and 9 bases separated the two germline ends. The CDR3 protein is CASSLETFSYNSPLHF. CDR3 in DNA: TGTGCCAGCAGCTTGGAGACCTTCTCCTATAATTCACCCCTCCACTTT.